The 23 T cell receptor beta chains below come from one sample, sequenced in a study of T cell responses to AZD1222 COVID-19 vaccine. The protocol was immunoSEQ multiplex PCR, while the TCRdb copy is restricted to in-frame clones and leaves out a portion. The sample records about 110,000 clones, about nine tenths being singletons. The sequencing here drew on peripheral blood, taken on day 0 of AZD1222 vaccination. Source of these receptors: an adult in good health.

The chain has TRBV12-3 or TRBV12-4 and TRBJ2-3; D gene unclear. With 8 bases removed from V and 6 bases from J, the gap between germline ends came to 15 bases. The CDR3 contains 13 residues. The CDR3 loop is CASRRVSGDTQYF. CDR3 in DNA: TGTGCCAGCCGCCGGGTCTCCGGGGATACGCAGTATTTT.

The chain is built from TRBV3-1 (or the pseudogene TRBV3-2) and TRBJ2-2; 12 nucleotides agree with TRBD2. Trimming took 0 bases from V and 6 from J; bases not matched to a gene: 5. The CDR3 consists of 17 residues. Germline V gives CDR1 LGHDT, CDR2 YNNKEL (reference sequence). This CDR3 is CASSQERLAGDAGELFF. CDR3 coding DNA: TGTGCCAGCAGCCAAGAGCGACTAGCGGGAGATGCCGGGGAGCTGTTTTTT.

This clone has just one count. This chain connects TRBV18 to TRBJ2-1, with D perhaps matching TRBD2 (6 bases). Trimming removed 2 bases from V and 4 bases from J, with 6 bases in between. Germline lookup yields CDR1 KGHSH and CDR2 LQKENI. CDR3 length: 13 residues. DNA of the CDR3: TGTGCCAGCTCACCAGCGGGATACAATGAGCAGTTCTTC. It encodes CASSPAGYNEQFF. Variable domain in full (rest from reference TRBV18 and TRBJ2-1): NAGVMQNPRHLVRRRGQEARLRCSPMKGHSHVYWYRQLPEEGLKFMVYLQKENIIDESGMPKERFSAEFPKEGPSILRIQQVVRGDSAAYFCASSPAGYNEQFFGPGTRLTVL.

The chain uses TRBV28 and TRBJ2-1, with a weak D call TRBD1 (8 bases). CDR1 MDHEN and CDR2 SYDVKM come from the germline V gene. V was shortened by 8 bases and J by 7 bases, with 21 bases between the two germline ends. This CDR3 is 15 amino acids long. The CDR3 is CASQGSDREGNEQFF. The CDR3 nucleotides are TGTGCCAGCCAAGGGTCGGACAGGGAGGGGAATGAGCAGTTCTTC.

The chain uses TRBV15 and TRBJ2-1; the D is unclear. Germline values: CDR1 LNHNV, CDR2 YYDKDF (reference sequence). Between the trimmed V and J ends, which lost 1 base and 0 bases, there was a span of 4 bases. The CDR3 has 14 residues. The CDR3, as DNA: TGTGCCACCAGCAGAGGGGACTCCTACAATGAGCAGTTCTTC. Translating it yields CATSRGDSYNEQFF.

The chain combines TRBV9 with TRBJ2-1; no reliable D call. Looked up from germline, CDR1 is SGDLS and CDR2 is YYNGEE. V lost 0 bases and J 5 bases, leaving 18 bases between the germline ends. The CDR3 is 17 amino acids. CDR3 sequence: CASSVGPKWAENNEQFF. Here the CDR3 DNA reads TGTGCCAGCAGCGTAGGACCAAAGTGGGCAGAGAACAATGAGCAGTTCTTC.

This clone was counted only a few times. V gene TRBV9 combines with J gene TRBJ1-6, with 11 bases matching TRBD1. Germline lookup yields CDR1 SGDLS and CDR2 YYNGEE. CDR3 length: 17 residues. Losses at the gene ends were 4 bases for V and 9 bases for J; bases not matched to a gene: 12. The DNA for the CDR3 is TGTGCCAGCAGCTCCAAGGACGGACAGGGGGCTGGTTCACCCCTCCACTTT. Its translation is CASSSKDGQGAGSPLHF.

This chain connects TRBV28 to TRBJ1-4; 8 bases fit TRBD1. Germline V gives CDR1 MDHEN, CDR2 SYDVKM. The CDR3 has 15 amino acids. The V segment lost 4 bases and the J segment 7 bases; nucleotides outside the gene matches: 8. The CDR3 coding sequence is TGTGCCAGCAGTTCGACAGGGGTACAGGGTGAAAAACTGTTTTTT. Encoded protein: CASSSTGVQGEKLFF.

In this sample, this clone turned up once. This chain links TRBV29-1 with TRBJ2-7; maybe TRBD2 (6 bases). In germline, CDR1 is SQVTM, CDR2 ANQGSEA. This CDR3 contains 12 residues. V lost 7 bases, J lost 6 bases, and 16 bases lay in between. Written as DNA, the CDR3 is TGCAGCGCCGGGACTGCTAATTCCGAGCAGTACTTC. Protein: CSAGTANSEQYF.

This sequence joins TRBV19 and TRBJ2-5; 7 bases fit TRBD1. The germline CDR1 and CDR2 sequences are LNHDA and SQIVND (reference sequence). The CDR3 is made up of 12 amino acids. The J segment lost 4 bases and the V segment lost 5 bases, leaving 1 base of the junction unmatched. The CDR3 loop is CASSEGAETQYF. DNA of the CDR3: TGTGCCAGTAGTGAGGGGGCAGAGACCCAGTACTTC.

The CDR3 spells CASSPRASGGTDTQYF. CDR3 nucleotides: TGTGCCAGCTCACCACGGGCTAGCGGGGGCACAGATACGCAGTATTTT. The chain recombines TRBV18 with TRBJ2-3; 9 bases agree with TRBD2. Germline CDR1 reads KGHSH; CDR2 reads LQKENI. This CDR3 has 16 amino acids. With V trimmed by 1 base and J by 1 base, 3 bases remained unmatched.

The rearrangement joins TRBV28 to TRBJ1-6, with D tentatively TRBD1 (6 bases). Per germline, CDR1 MDHEN and CDR2 SYDVKM. Trimming removed 2 bases from V and 4 bases from J, with 12 bases in between. CDR3 length: 16 residues. DNA of the CDR3: TGTGCCAGCAGTTTAATTCCAGGGACATATAATTCACCCCTCCACTTT. Its translation is CASSLIPGTYNSPLHF.

This clone was detected a few times. The chain carries TRBV19 and TRBJ2-2, with 14 nucleotides matching TRBD2. The CDR3 has 16 residues. V shed 4 bases and J 6 bases; nucleotides not matched to a gene: 4. Germline V gene sequence: CDR1 LNHDA, CDR2 SQIVND (reference sequence). CDR3 protein: CASSTGLAGVAGELFF. The CDR3 nucleotides read TGTGCCAGTAGTACGGGACTAGCGGGAGTCGCCGGGGAGCTGTTTTTT.

This clone was observed a few times. V usage is TRBV5-1 and J usage is TRBJ1-5; TRBD1 is a possible D gene (5 bases). Germline V gene data show CDR1 as SGHRS and CDR2 as YFSETQ. This CDR3 contains 15 residues. Trimming stripped 0 bases from V and 0 bases from J, with 7 bases between. CDR3 sequence (DNA): TGCGCCAGCAGCTTGGGGGGGTATAGCAATCAGCCCCAGCATTTT. It specifies CASSLGGYSNQPQHF. Drawing the rest from reference TRBV5-1 and TRBJ1-5, the complete variable domain is KAGVTQTPRYLIKTRGQQVTLSCSPISGHRSVSWYQQTPGQGLQFLFEYFSETQRNKGNFPGRFSGRQFSNSRSEMNVSTLELGDSALYLCASSLGGYSNQPQHFGDGTRLSIL.

The chain joins TRBV9 to TRBJ2-3; 7 bases fit TRBD2. From germline, CDR1 is SGDLS and CDR2 YYNGEE. V was clipped by 0 bases and J by 4 bases; unmatched bases: 11. The length of the CDR3 is 17 residues. As DNA, the CDR3 is TGTGCCAGCAGCGTAGTCCCCTCGGCGGGAGTCGCAGATACGCAGTATTTT. This translates into CASSVVPSAGVADTQYF.

V and J are TRBV4-2 and TRBJ2-1; D gene unclear. Germline V gene sequence: CDR1 LGHNA, CDR2 YNFKEQ. Trimming removed 4 bases at V and 1 base at J, with 17 bases between. This CDR3 is 17 amino acids long. CDR3 in amino acids: CASSPITVLSSYNEQFF. The CDR3 DNA sequence: TGTGCCAGCAGCCCGATCACGGTTCTATCTTCCTACAATGAGCAGTTCTTC.

The rearrangement links TRBV18 to TRBJ2-3, with 7 bases lining up with TRBD2. Unmatched junction bases numbered 4, after V lost 1 base and J lost 0 bases. CDR1 is KGHSH, CDR2 LQKENI, per germline. The CDR3 sequence is 16 residues long. CDR3: CASSPRGGRSTDTQYF. The CDR3 DNA is TGTGCCAGCTCACCACGGGGCGGGAGAAGCACAGATACGCAGTATTTT.

This sequence joins TRBV19 and TRBJ1-1; D is unclear. CDR1 and CDR2 from the germline V gene are LNHDA and SQIVND (reference sequence). The germline V and J ends were trimmed by 6 bases and 7 bases, with 12 bases remaining between them. The CDR3 has 12 amino acids. The CDR3 region is CASRERDFEAFF. The CDR3 DNA is TGTGCCAGTAGAGAACGGGATTTTGAAGCTTTCTTT.

The gene calls are TRBV6-5 and TRBJ1-2; D is possibly TRBD1 (5 bases). V lost 2 bases and J lost 3, with 13 bases in between. The CDR3 spans 15 residues. Germline V gives CDR1 MNHEY, CDR2 SVGAGI. As DNA, the CDR3 is TGTGCCAGCAGTTACGCCAGGGATCCTTACTATGGCTACACCTTC. This codes for CASSYARDPYYGYTF.

The chain is built from TRBV9 and TRBJ2-7; D not certain. CDR3 length equals 15 residues. Germline CDR1 and CDR2: SGDLS and YYNGEE. The ends were cut back, 0 bases at V and 3 bases at J, with 13 bases in the middle. The CDR3 here is CASSVAPDLIYEQYF. The CDR3 DNA follows: TGTGCCAGCAGCGTAGCTCCGGACCTCATCTACGAGCAGTACTTC.

This CDR3 reads CATDTSGVSNNEQFF. The CDR3 nucleotides are TGTGCCACCGATACCAGCGGGGTCTCTAACAATGAGCAGTTCTTC. The chain couples TRBV24-1 to TRBJ2-1; TRBD2 matches 7 bases. Germline V gene lookup returns CDR1 KGHDR and CDR2 SFDVKD. The J segment lost 5 bases and the V segment lost 9 bases, leaving 12 bases of the junction unmatched. The CDR3 consists of 15 residues.

This chain links TRBV19 with TRBJ1-1, with D perhaps TRBD1 (5 bases). Germline CDR1 is LNHDA and CDR2 is SQIVND (reference sequence). Deletions cut 1 base from V and 2 bases from J, with 11 bases between. This CDR3 spans 15 amino acids. Here the CDR3 reads CASSIAGTSNTEAFF. In DNA, the CDR3 is TGTGCCAGTAGTATAGCCGGGACGTCAAACACTGAAGCTTTCTTT.

This chain connects TRBV5-4 to TRBJ2-7, with 9 bases aligning to TRBD2. The V gene end was trimmed by 1 base and the J gene end by 3 bases; junction bases not matched to a gene: 2. The CDR3 has 14 residues. Germline V gene lookup returns CDR1 SGHNT and CDR2 YYREEE (reference sequence). The CDR3 sequence: CASSLSGRSYEQYF. The CDR3 DNA is TGTGCCAGCAGCTTGAGCGGGAGGAGCTACGAGCAGTACTTC.